Below are 5 T cell receptor beta chains sequenced from a single sample in a study of post-analysis software for immune sequencing data. Presence of unique molecular identifiers characterized the TCR beta cDNA libraries. One entry per CDR3 protein, called by TCRdb with MiXCR from the PCR reads. The sample yields some 190,000 distinct CDR3 sequences, 29% seen once. These receptors lack a known antigen. General study findings and limits: Patients carried 5 or 6 TRBV segments more frequently than controls did, and TRBV5-6, TRBV5-1 and TRBV20-1 were among them.

Sequencing was performed on blood. The receptors were gathered from a girl aged 2-17 years with multiple sclerosis.

The V call is TRBV7-9, the J call TRBJ2-4, with TRBD2 identical over 9 bases. The J call may be mistaken, given a closer DNA end match to TRBJ2-5. Germline-derived CDR1 and CDR2 are SEHNR and FQNEAQ (reference sequence). CDR3 length: 15 amino acids. This CDR3 is CASSAIAGAGETQYF. The CDR3 DNA sequence: TGTGCCAGCAGTGCAATAGCGGGAGCGGGGGAGACCCAGTACTTC.

This clonotype showed up many times. This rearrangement joins TRBV9 to TRBJ2-1; unclear D gene. Germline CDR1 reads SGDLS; CDR2 reads YYNGEE. V lost 4 bases and J lost 7, with 21 bases in between. This CDR3 contains 16 residues. The CDR3 DNA is TGTGCCAGCAGCCCCCTGCTACGGGCCCGGTCGAATGAGCAGTTCTTC. It is translated as CASSPLLRARSNEQFF.

This clonotype has just one count. V gene TRBV28 combines with J gene TRBJ2-7, with 10 bases fitting TRBD2. CDR1 is MDHEN and CDR2 is SYDVKM in the germline V gene. With V trimmed by 2 bases and J by 3 bases, 16 bases remained unmatched. The CDR3 is made up of 19 amino acids. CDR3 region: CASSLRASGGFGGFYEQYF. For the CDR3, the DNA is TGTGCCAGCAGTTTAAGGGCTAGCGGGGGATTTGGTGGATTCTACGAGCAGTACTTC.

Notes on this clonotype: This may come from a read error, since a much larger clone is one base off. The V call is TRBV5-1, the J call TRBJ2-7; 9 bases agree with TRBD2. CDR1 is SGHRS and CDR2 is YFSETQ in the germline V gene. The V and J ends lost 3 bases and 2 bases, in that order; junction bases with no gene match: 6. This CDR3 is 15 amino acids long. The CDR3, as DNA: TGCGCCAGCAGCTCGGCGGGCGGGAGGGCCTACGAGCAGTACTTC. Its protein is CASSSAGGRAYEQYF.

The rearrangement uses TRBV6-5 and TRBJ1-1; 7 bases are shared with TRBD1. CDR3 size: 16 residues. Looked up from germline, CDR1 is MNHEY and CDR2 is SVGAGI. The J segment lost 0 bases and the V segment lost 6 bases, leaving 10 bases of the junction unmatched. The CDR3 coding sequence is TGTGCCAGCAGCGCCGCCCTGGGACAGTTGAACACTGAAGCTTTCTTT. Its translation: CASSAALGQLNTEAFF.